These T cell receptor beta chains were read from a single sample in a study of CD8 T cells in ankylosing spondylitis. TCRdb re-called the 5' RACE reads with MiXCR, one entry per CDR3 protein. Of 200,000 to 250,000 distinct CDR3 sequences listed, over 9.5% are singletons. Sequenced input: blood, either unsorted or a sorted T cell fraction (not recorded which). Receptors originate from a male donor with ankylosing spondylitis or in good health (not recorded which). The CDR3 runs from the conserved cysteine through the conserved F or W. A D gene is named only where the DNA matches it firmly. Not every row has a clone size; where given, it reads once, few, many or a size class.

>TRBJ1-1|TRBV11-2|TRBD1|many
CASSLVLTGPEAFF
TGTGCCAGCAGCTTAGTTTTGACAGGGCCTGAAGCTTTCTTT
>TRBJ2-1|TRBV7-2|TRBD2|many
CASSLATSGGATEQFF
TGTGCCAGCAGCTTAGCAACTAGCGGGGGGGCCACTGAGCAGTTCTTC
>TRBJ1-3|TRBV20-1|-|few
CSARDGRVWPGNTIYF
TGCAGTGCTAGAGATGGGAGGGTTTGGCCTGGAAACACCATATATTTT
>TRBJ2-3|TRBV20-1|-|few
CSAWGPPVADTQYF
TGCAGTGCTTGGGGACCCCCGGTGGCAGATACGCAGTATTTT
>TRBJ1-2|TRBV7-3|TRBD1|-
CASSLGQGAEGYTF
TGTGCCAGCAGCTTAGGACAGGGGGCAGAGGGCTACACCTTC
>TRBJ2-5|TRBV3-1|TRBD1|-
CASSQVGQGQETQYF
TGTGCCAGCAGCCAAGTGGGACAGGGGCAGGAGACCCAGTACTTC
>TRBJ2-1|TRBV3-1|TRBD2|few
CASSQVGAGGGNEQFF
TGTGCCAGCAGCCAAGTTGGCGCGGGGGGCGGCAATGAGCAGTTCTTC
>TRBJ2-1|TRBV20-1|TRBD2|few
CSAGRTSGGVTYNEQFF
TGCAGTGCTGGAAGGACTAGCGGGGGGGTCACCTACAATGAGCAGTTCTTC
>TRBJ2-3|TRBV6-5|TRBD2|few
CASSSSSSGGAADTQYF
TGTGCCAGCAGTTCGAGTTCTAGCGGGGGGGCAGCAGATACGCAGTATTTT
>TRBJ2-2|TRBV9|TRBD2|many
CASSGRGLADTGELFF
TGTGCCAGCAGCGGGAGAGGGCTAGCGGACACCGGGGAGCTGTTTTTT
>TRBJ1-2|TRBV7-2|-|few
CASSLLQVEGYGYTF
TGTGCCAGCAGCTTACTGCAGGTTGAGGGCTATGGCTACACCTTC
>TRBJ2-5|TRBV3-1|TRBD1|-
CASRQPGQGEQETQYF
TGTGCCAGCAGGCAACCGGGACAGGGGGAACAAGAGACCCAGTACTTC
>TRBJ2-3|TRBV5-1|TRBD2|many
CASRGAGGTDTQYF
TGCGCCAGCAGGGGAGCGGGGGGCACAGATACGCAGTATTTT
>TRBJ1-1|TRBV27|-|many
CASSFGRVNTEAFF
TGTGCCAGCAGTTTCGGACGGGTGAACACTGAAGCTTTCTTT
>TRBJ2-3|TRBV30|TRBD2|-
CAWSGLGGISTDTQYF
TGTGCCTGGAGTGGACTCGGGGGGATTAGCACAGATACGCAGTATTTT
>TRBJ1-5|TRBV12-3/TRBV12-4|-|once
CASSSNREYSNQPQHF
TGTGCCAGCAGTTCAAACAGGGAATATAGCAATCAGCCCCAGCATTTT
>TRBJ1-5|TRBV7-3|TRBD1|few
CASSLKSTGGNQPQHF
TGTGCCAGCAGCTTAAAATCGACAGGGGGCAATCAGCCCCAGCATTTT
>TRBJ2-3|TRBV12-3/TRBV12-4|TRBD2|-
CASSLAPSGGASTQYF
TGTGCCAGCAGTTTAGCGCCTAGCGGGGGGGCGAGTACGCAGTATTTT
>TRBJ2-4|TRBV9|-|-
CASSVESGAGQLAKNIQYF
TGTGCCAGCAGCGTAGAAAGCGGGGCAGGACAGCTAGCCAAAAACATTCAGTACTTC
>TRBJ2-5|TRBV7-2|-|few
CASSLGSVLETQYF
TGTGCCAGCAGCTTAGGCTCCGTGCTGGAGACCCAGTACTTC
>TRBJ1-4|TRBV10-3|TRBD1|many
CAIRTGQGDEKLFF
TGTGCCATCAGGACAGGGCAGGGGGATGAAAAACTGTTTTTT
>TRBJ2-7|TRBV10-2|TRBD2|many
CASSLAGETYEQYF
TGCGCCAGCAGCTTAGCGGGGGAAACCTACGAGCAGTACTTC
>TRBJ2-2|TRBV3-1|-|many
CASSQFYNSQAGELFF
TGTGCCAGCAGCCAATTTTATAACAGTCAGGCCGGGGAGCTGTTTTTT
>TRBJ2-5|TRBV28|-|many
CASSFLGEQETQYF
TGTGCCAGCAGTTTCCTGGGAGAGCAGGAGACCCAGTACTTC
>TRBJ1-5|TRBV12-3/TRBV12-4|-|many
CASSLTGSSNQPQHF
TGTGCCAGCAGTTTGACAGGCTCGAGCAATCAGCCCCAGCATTTT
>TRBJ2-3|TRBV12-3/TRBV12-4|TRBD2|many
CASSPLRGGGGTQYF
TGTGCCAGCAGTCCCCTGCGGGGGGGTGGGGGTACGCAGTATTTT
>TRBJ2-6|TRBV11-1|-|few
CASSPPSGYSSGANVLTF
TGTGCCAGCAGCCCCCCAAGTGGGTATAGCTCTGGGGCCAACGTCCTGACTTTC
>TRBJ2-1|TRBV6-2/TRBV6-3|-|-
CATQQGAYNEQFF
TGTGCCACCCAACAAGGGGCCTACAATGAGCAGTTCTTC
>TRBJ2-5|TRBV13|-|many
CASSLKASPIQETQYF
TGTGCCAGCAGCTTAAAGGCCAGTCCCATTCAAGAGACCCAGTACTTC
>TRBJ2-3|TRBV5-1|TRBD2|few
CASSATSGGARDTQYF
TGCGCCAGCAGCGCCACTAGCGGGGGAGCCCGAGATACGCAGTATTTT
>TRBJ2-5|TRBV11-2|TRBD1|few
CASSLGQGGETQYF
TGTGCCAGCAGCTTAGGACAGGGTGGGGAGACCCAGTACTTC
>TRBJ2-1|TRBV20-1|-|many
CSARNVLNNEQFF
TGCAGTGCTAGGAACGTTTTGAACAATGAGCAGTTCTTC
>TRBJ2-1|TRBV7-2|TRBD2|few
CASSLQASGLRANEQFF
TGTGCCAGCAGCTTACAGGCTAGCGGGCTACGGGCCAATGAGCAGTTCTTC
>TRBJ2-1|TRBV5-1|-|many
CASSRGESSYNEQFF
TGCGCCAGCAGCCGTGGTGAGAGCTCCTACAATGAGCAGTTCTTC
>TRBJ1-3|TRBV5-6|-|few
CASSTYQGSPGNTIYF
TGTGCCAGCAGCACCTACCAGGGGTCCCCTGGAAACACCATATATTTT
>TRBJ2-1|TRBV7-7|-|many
CASSLKGSHEQFF
TGTGCTAGCAGCTTAAAGGGAAGCCATGAGCAGTTCTTC
>TRBJ2-1|TRBV20-1|-|many
CSAQAGALSSYNEQFF
TGCAGTGCCCAGGCGGGGGCCCTTAGCTCCTACAATGAGCAGTTCTTC
>TRBJ2-3|TRBV5-1|TRBD2|many
CASSMTSEGTDTQYF
TGCGCCAGCAGCATGACTAGCGAGGGCACAGATACGCAGTATTTT
>TRBJ2-2|TRBV5-1|-|many
CASSLDMNTGELFF
TGCGCCAGCAGCTTAGATATGAACACCGGGGAGCTGTTTTTT
>TRBJ1-1|TRBV29-1|-|many
CSVENGGQAFF
TGCAGCGTTGAAAATGGAGGGCAAGCTTTCTTT
>TRBJ1-5|TRBV21-1|-|many
CASSKEDPRQPQHF
TGTGCCAGCAGCAAAGAGGACCCTCGGCAGCCCCAGCATTTT
>TRBJ2-2|TRBV9|TRBD2|-
CASSVTETRGGELFF
TGTGCCAGCAGCGTAACAGAGACGCGGGGGGGGGAGCTGTTTTTT
>TRBJ2-2|TRBV7-3|-|many
CASSFNGELFF
TGTGCCAGCAGCTTCAACGGGGAGCTGTTTTTT
>TRBJ2-2|TRBV7-3|TRBD1|-
CASSLKGAMRTGELFF
TGTGCCAGCAGCTTAAAGGGGGCAATGAGGACCGGGGAGCTGTTTTTT
>TRBJ2-6|TRBV7-6|TRBD1|many
CASIPGQAVAGANVLTF
TGTGCCAGCATTCCCGGACAGGCCGTGGCTGGGGCCAACGTCCTGACTTTC
>TRBJ2-5|TRBV5-1|TRBD2|many
CASSAHTPAGGRTQYF
TGCGCCAGCAGCGCCCACACCCCCGCGGGGGGTCGTACCCAGTACTTC
>TRBJ1-6|TRBV4-2|-|-
CASSQGEGEGSPLHF
TGTGCCAGCAGCCAAGGCGAGGGGGAGGGTTCACCCCTCCACTTT
>TRBJ2-1|TRBV24-1|-|many
CATSDEGRAEQFF
TGTGCCACCAGTGATGAGGGGCGAGCTGAGCAGTTCTTC
>TRBJ2-2|TRBV5-1|TRBD1|many
CASSQGEATGELFF
TGCGCCAGCAGTCAGGGGGAAGCCACCGGGGAGCTGTTTTTT
>TRBJ1-1|TRBV20-1|TRBD1|few
CSWEGAGTEAFF
TGCAGCTGGGAGGGGGCCGGCACTGAAGCTTTCTTT
>TRBJ1-2|TRBV7-2|TRBD1|many
CASSLRTGGREGYTF
TGTGCCAGCAGCCTTAGGACAGGGGGAAGGGAAGGCTACACCTTC
>TRBJ2-2|TRBV5-6|TRBD1|few
CASSKGQGALRTGELFF
TGTGCCAGCAGCAAGGGACAGGGGGCCCTCCGGACCGGGGAGCTGTTTTTT
>TRBJ2-1|TRBV10-3|-|many
CATRGTDLSSYNEQFF
TGTGCCACCCGGGGGACCGACCTCAGCTCCTACAATGAGCAGTTCTTC